This entry describes one TCR beta chain. The data originate from a study of beta chain features in type 1 diabetes. The germline CDR1 and CDR2 sequences are SGHRS and YFSETQ. Trimming cost V 0 bases and J 1 base, with 13 bases left between them. This CDR3 region has 16 residues. The isolated RNA, all of it, was reverse transcribed, so expressed TCRB transcripts were what got sequenced. TCRdb's table, derived via immunoSEQ multiplex PCR, lists solely in-frame clones and lacks some. Seen here are approximately 380,000 clones, over 12% observed once, and the top ten hold about 0.019%. The receptor was derived from a woman under 30 in good health. The chain combines TRBV5-1 with TRBJ2-5; a weak D match, TRBD1 (6 bases). The material sequenced was naive CD4+ T cells from blood. CDR3 protein: CASSLGGRGSQETQYF. The CDR3, as DNA: TGCGCCAGCAGCTTGGGGGGCAGGGGCTCCCAAGAGACCCAGTACTTC.